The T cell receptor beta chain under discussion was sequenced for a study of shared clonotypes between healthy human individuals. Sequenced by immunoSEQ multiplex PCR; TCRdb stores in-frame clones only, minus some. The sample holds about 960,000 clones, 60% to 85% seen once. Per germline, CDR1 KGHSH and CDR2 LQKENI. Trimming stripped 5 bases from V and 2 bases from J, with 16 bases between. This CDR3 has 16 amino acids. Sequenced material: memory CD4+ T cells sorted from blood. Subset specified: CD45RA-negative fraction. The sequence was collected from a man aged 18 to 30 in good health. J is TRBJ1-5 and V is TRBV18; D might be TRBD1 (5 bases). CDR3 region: CASSSPKRGGNQPQHF. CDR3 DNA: TGTGCCAGCTCATCCCCTAAAAGGGGTGGCAATCAGCCCCAGCATTTT.